Presented here are 9 T cell receptor beta chains from one specimen sequenced in a study of beta chain features in type 1 diabetes. The entirety of the isolated RNA underwent reverse transcription, so expressed TCRB transcripts were sequenced. Measured with immunoSEQ multiplex PCR; TCRdb has only the in-frame clones, and not every one. Among under 800,000 clones listed, 15% were seen once. The sequencing sample was made of naive CD4+ T cells from blood. The receptor source for this set is a man younger than 30 in good health.

This clone was counted only a few times. The chain links TRBV11-3 to TRBJ2-1; 8 positions agree with TRBD2. The germline V gene encodes CDR1 SGHNT and CDR2 YENEEA. V lost 5 bases to trimming and J lost 8 bases; unmatched junction nucleotides: 8. The CDR3 sequence is 14 residues long. The CDR3 nucleotides are TGTGCCAGCAGCGTAAGCGGGGGAGTCGATGAGCAGTTCTTC. It specifies CASSVSGGVDEQFF.

This clone was counted a few times. The rearrangement uses TRBV11-2 and TRBJ1-2, with TRBD1 matching over 7 bases. Germline V gene data show CDR1 as SGHAT and CDR2 as FQNNGV. V was clipped by 5 bases and J by 4 bases; unmatched bases: 16. This CDR3 region has 17 residues. CDR3 bases: TGTGCCAGCAGCCGAACCTTCGGGACAGCTGCTATCTATGGCTACACCTTC. Protein sequence: CASSRTFGTAAIYGYTF.

V gene TRBV30 combines with J gene TRBJ2-7; D uncertain. The V gene lost 2 bases and the J gene lost 4 bases, with 3 bases spanning the gap. From germline, CDR1 is GTSNPN and CDR2 SVGIG (reference sequence). The CDR3 is 10 residues long. CDR3 in DNA: TGTGCCTGGAGTCGTTACGAGCAGTACTTC. Its protein is CAWSRYEQYF.

The CDR3 DNA sequence: TGTGCCAGCAGCTTGCCTGGGACAGGGACTTACGAGCAGTACTTC. It codes for CASSLPGTGTYEQYF. The chain is built from TRBV7-6 and TRBJ2-7; 9 positions agree with TRBD1. V was clipped by 3 bases and J by 4 bases; unmatched bases: 7. CDR1 is SGHVS, CDR2 FNYEAQ, per germline. The CDR3 runs to 15 residues.

This clone has more than one count but fewer than ten. The rearrangement links TRBV7-9 to TRBJ1-2, with a tentative D call TRBD1 (5 bases). This CDR3 region has 13 residues. The ends were cut back, 3 bases at V and 2 bases at J, with 7 bases in the middle. Germline V gene sequence: CDR1 SEHNR, CDR2 FQNEAQ (reference sequence). CDR3 protein: CASSFTGNYGYTF. CDR3 DNA: TGTGCCAGCAGCTTCACAGGAAACTATGGCTACACCTTC.

This clone was seen more than once but under ten times. The rearrangement uses TRBV5-1 and TRBJ2-6; D tentatively fits TRBD1 or TRBD2 (5 bases each). Per germline, CDR1 SGHRS and CDR2 YFSETQ. Trimming stripped 0 bases from V and 0 bases from J, with 10 bases between. The CDR3 has 17 amino acids. The CDR3 protein is CASSLVGRRSGANVLTF. In DNA form, the CDR3 reads TGCGCCAGCAGCTTGGTGGGACGCCGCTCTGGGGCCAACGTCCTGACTTTC.

This clone was seen only a few times. Within the sample, other DNA sequences also encode this same CDR3. The chain employs TRBV5-1 and TRBJ2-7; D gene uncertain. Trimming cost V 0 bases and J 2 bases, with 3 bases left between them. Germline V lookup: CDR1 SGHRS, CDR2 YFSETQ. CDR3 size: 12 residues. The CDR3 nucleotides read TGCGCCAGCAGCTTGGTGCCCTACGAGCAGTACTTC. This codes for CASSLVPYEQYF.

This clone was seen a handful of times. This CDR3 is CASSIAASTEAFF. The DNA of the CDR3 is TGTGCCAGTAGTATAGCGGCATCCACTGAAGCTTTCTTT. This chain connects TRBV19 to TRBJ1-1; D remains ambiguous. This CDR3 has 13 residues. Germline V gene sequence: CDR1 LNHDA, CDR2 SQIVND (reference sequence). Trimming cost V 1 base and J 4 bases, with 7 bases left between them.

The V and J genes are TRBV10-2 and TRBJ2-2; D is uncertain. The V end lost 6 bases, the J end lost 2 bases, and 7 bases lay between the germline ends. The CDR3 is 13 amino acids. Germline values: CDR1 WSHSY, CDR2 SAAADI. The DNA of the CDR3 is TGCGCCAGCAGGACAAGAAACACCGGGGAGCTGTTTTTT. It is translated as CASRTRNTGELFF.